Listed below are T cell receptor beta chains from one sample, sequenced in a study of T cells in Graves' hyperthyroidism and ophthalmopathy. Via MiXCR, TCRdb re-called the multiplex PCR reads, giving one row per CDR3 protein. The sample holds around 200,000 distinct CDR3 sequences, 17% seen once. The sample taken for sequencing was blood. Source of these receptors: a woman aged 45-60 years with Graves' hyperthyroidism. Both conserved end residues are part of each CDR3. D genes are given only for firm matches. Size is stated for part of the rows, as once, few or many counts, or as a class when the clone is expanded.

d_call,clone_size,j_call,v_call,cdr3_aa,cdr3_nt
TRBD1,NA,TRBJ2-7,TRBV2,CASIDRGTLGQYF,TGTGCCAGCATAGACAGGGGTACCCTCGGGCAGTACTTC
TRBD1,many,TRBJ2-6,TRBV12-3/TRBV12-4,CASSPTGPFPSGANVLTF,TGTGCCAGCAGCCCGACAGGGCCTTTCCCCTCTGGGGCCAACGTCCTGACTTTC
NA,many,TRBJ2-5,TRBV7-6,CASSLAPVETQYF,TGTGCCAGCAGCTTAGCCCCGGTGGAGACCCAGTACTTC
NA,many,TRBJ2-5,TRBV20-1,CSARLSQETQYF,TGCAGTGCTAGACTATCCCAAGAGACCCAGTACTTC
TRBD2,many,TRBJ2-1,TRBV19,CASSNLAGGSYNEQFF,TGTGCCAGTAGTAACTTAGCGGGGGGCTCCTACAATGAGCAGTTCTTC
NA,once,TRBJ2-1,TRBV12-3/TRBV12-4,CASSPRQGTFFSSYNEQFF,TGTGCCAGCAGTCCCCGGCAGGGGACTTTTTTCAGCTCCTACAATGAGCAGTTCTTC
TRBD1,many,TRBJ1-2,TRBV24-1,CATSGPGTGAYYGYTF,TGTGCCACCAGTGGCCCCGGGACAGGAGCCTACTATGGCTACACCTTC
TRBD2,many,TRBJ2-2,TRBV28,CASSLYRGGTSGGTTGELFF,TGTGCCAGCAGTTTATATAGGGGAGGGACTAGCGGGGGCACCACCGGGGAGCTGTTTTTT
NA,few,TRBJ1-2,TRBV5-6,CASRLVNYGYTF,TGTGCCAGCCGCCTAGTGAACTATGGCTACACCTTC
TRBD2,NA,TRBJ2-1,TRBV7-2,CASRDRSGRPTNEQFF,TGTGCCAGCAGGGACCGTAGCGGGAGGCCGACCAATGAGCAGTTCTTC
NA,many,TRBJ2-3,TRBV5-1,CASSPHADTQYF,TGCGCCAGCAGCCCCCACGCAGATACGCAGTATTTT